This T cell receptor (beta chain) was recorded in a study of shared clonotypes between healthy human individuals. This clone showed up just a few times. Every one of the donors was a Caucasian adult that lived in Nashville, Tennessee. The run depth of the assay was deep. This table comes from immunoSEQ multiplex PCR, and its TCRdb copy is limited to in-frame clones, with some not included. The sample has over 400,000 clones; roughly 80% are singletons. The CDR3 has 14 amino acids. The V and J ends lost 1 base and 7 bases, in that order; junction bases with no gene match: 3. The germline gives CDR1 KGHSH, CDR2 LQKENI.

The gene calls are TRBV18 and TRBJ1-4; 7 bases map to TRBD1. This clonotype was obtained from a middle-aged woman in good health. Some clones in this sample may be carry-over from other donors' samples. The sequencing sample was made of PBMCs. Here the CDR3 reads CASSPQGASEKLFF. The CDR3 nucleotides are TGTGCCAGCTCACCACAGGGGGCAAGTGAAAAACTGTTTTTT.